The 20 T cell receptor beta chains presented below share a single source sample, sequenced in a study of blood T cell repertoires in COVID-19. Data came from immunoSEQ multiplex PCR; TCRdb stores just in-frame clones and leaves some out. The sample yields approximately 290,000 clones, 90% seen once. Specimen: PBMCs or T cells enriched from blood (not recorded which). The receptors derive from a woman aged 25-40 years who had recovered from COVID-19.

V and J are TRBV9 and TRBJ2-1; 11 bases are a match to TRBD2. Germline V CDR1 and CDR2: SGDLS, YYNGEE. This CDR3 has 16 residues. The junction had 4 bases not matched to a gene; V was cut back by 4 bases and J by 1 base. The CDR3 nucleotides are TGTGCCAGCAGCATCACTAGCGGGAGTTCCTACAATGAGCAGTTCTTC. Its translation: CASSITSGSSYNEQFF.

There are a few counts of this clone. The J gene is TRBJ2-7, the V gene TRBV6-5, with 11 bases identical to TRBD1. This CDR3 contains 14 residues. In germline, CDR1 is MNHEY, CDR2 SVGAGI. The V and J ends lost 5 bases and 6 bases, in that order; junction bases with no gene match: 6. The CDR3 is CASSPGQGAGEQYF. Here the CDR3 DNA reads TGTGCCAGCAGTCCAGGACAGGGGGCGGGCGAGCAGTACTTC.

The chain recombines TRBV19 with TRBJ2-1; 7 bases line up with TRBD1. Per germline, CDR1 LNHDA and CDR2 SQIVND (reference sequence). The CDR3 extends over 19 amino acids. The junction had 14 bases not matched to a gene; V was cut back by 3 bases and J by 0 bases. The CDR3 protein is CASSMRDSNLRSSYNEQFF. The CDR3 DNA reads as TGTGCCAGTAGTATGAGGGACAGTAACCTCCGAAGCTCCTACAATGAGCAGTTCTTC.

This chain links TRBV18 with TRBJ2-6; TRBD2 matches at 7 bases. Germline assignment: CDR1 KGHSH and CDR2 LQKENI. With 3 bases clipped from V and 4 bases from J, the junction kept 6 bases outside the gene matches. The CDR3 totals 16 residues. The CDR3 nucleotides read TGTGCCAGCTCACCCAGGGAGGGGCTAGGGGCCAACGTCCTGACTTTC. This gives the protein CASSPREGLGANVLTF.

V gene TRBV5-1 combines with J gene TRBJ2-2, with 9 bases fitting TRBD1. Trimming cost V 4 bases and J 1 base; bases outside gene matches: 5. The germline V gene encodes CDR1 SGHRS and CDR2 YFSETQ. The CDR3 is 16 residues long. The CDR3 loop is CASSPGQGLNTGELFF. CDR3 DNA sequence: TGCGCCAGCAGCCCGGGACAGGGTTTGAACACCGGGGAGCTGTTTTTT.

The rearrangement joins TRBV7-2 to TRBJ1-4; 9 bases match TRBD1. V was pared by 1 base and J by 5 bases, with 2 bases of the junction left unmatched. There are 15 residues in the CDR3. Germline assignment: CDR1 SGHTA and CDR2 FQGNSA. CDR3 DNA sequence: TGTGCCAGCAGCTTAGACAGGGGGCTAAATGAAAAACTGTTTTTT. Amino acids: CASSLDRGLNEKLFF.

This sequence joins TRBV10-3 and TRBJ2-7, with 11 bases that match TRBD1. The CDR3 runs 15 residues. V lost 6 bases, J lost 3 bases, and 7 bases stayed unmatched. Germline-derived CDR1 and CDR2 are ENHRY and SYGVKD. CDR3 loop: CAIRPGTGGDYEQYF. The CDR3 DNA follows: TGTGCCATCAGGCCAGGGACAGGGGGAGACTACGAGCAGTACTTC.

The genes are TRBV7-9 and TRBJ1-2, with a tentative D call TRBD1 (6 bases). CDR3 length equals 16 residues. Germline loops: CDR1 SEHNR, CDR2 FQNEAQ (reference sequence). Trimming removed 4 bases from V and 0 bases from J, with 15 bases in between. CDR3 sequence: CASSSRGGSTNYGYTF. The CDR3 bases are TGTGCCAGCAGCTCAAGGGGGGGCAGTACTAACTATGGCTACACCTTC.

This chain links TRBV30 with TRBJ1-4, with a possible D match to TRBD1 (5 bases). CDR3 size: 12 residues. With 7 bases removed from V and 4 bases from J, the gap between germline ends came to 10 bases. Germline values: CDR1 GTSNPN, CDR2 SVGIG (reference sequence). The CDR3 reads CASAGVNEKLFF. The CDR3 nucleotides read TGTGCCTCCGCGGGGGTTAATGAAAAACTGTTTTTT.

This chain links TRBV2 with TRBJ1-5, with TRBD1 matching over 8 bases. V lost 2 bases to trimming and J lost 6 bases; unmatched junction nucleotides: 3. Germline CDR1 is SNHLY and CDR2 is FYNNEI. This CDR3 has 14 residues. The DNA for the CDR3 is TGTGCCAGCAGTGAACAGGGGGCGATTCAGCCCCAGCATTTT. This gives the protein CASSEQGAIQPQHF.

The CDR3 region has the DNA TGTGCCAGCAGCCTCGGGACTTACGAGCAGTACTTC. Translated: CASSLGTYEQYF. This chain connects TRBV3-1 (or the pseudogene TRBV3-2) to TRBJ2-7, with TRBD2 as a possible D gene (6 bases). The length of the CDR3 is 12 residues. Germline-derived CDR1 and CDR2 are LGHDT and YNNKEL (reference sequence). V lost 4 bases, J lost 4 bases, and 8 bases lay in between.

This chain connects TRBV29-1 to TRBJ2-1; no firm D call. Trimming left V 2 bases short and J 10 bases short, with 15 bases between. Germline CDR1 and CDR2: SQVTM and ANQGSEA. CDR3 length equals 13 residues. CDR3 residues: CSVELRGRNEQFF. In DNA, the CDR3 is TGCAGCGTTGAATTACGCGGCCGAAACGAGCAGTTCTTC.

The chain has TRBV28 and TRBJ1-4, with 7 nucleotides matching TRBD1. Germline CDR1 is MDHEN and CDR2 is SYDVKM. J lost 8 bases, V lost 2 bases, and 11 bases had no gene match. CDR3 size: 16 residues. This chain's CDR3 is CASSLSRGGGYEKLFF. In DNA, the CDR3 is TGTGCCAGCAGTTTAAGTAGAGGGGGCGGATACGAAAAACTGTTTTTT. The full variable domain, in which reference TRBV28 and TRBJ1-4 provide the parts outside the CDR3, is DVKVTQSSRYLVKRTGEKVFLECVQDMDHENMFWYRQDPGLGLRLIYFSYDVKMKEKGDIPEGYSVSREKKERFSLILESASTNQTSMYLCASSLSRGGGYEKLFFGSGTQLSVL.

The gene calls are TRBV24-1 and TRBJ2-3; D is possibly TRBD2 (6 bases). The CDR3 has 16 residues. Germline CDR1 and CDR2: KGHDR and SFDVKD. Trimming stripped 3 bases from V and 3 bases from J, with 15 bases between. The chain's CDR3 is CATSDQPGLTTDTQYF. In nucleotides, the CDR3 is TGTGCCACCAGTGATCAACCGGGACTTACGACAGATACGCAGTATTTT.

The chain uses TRBV7-2 and TRBJ2-7; D might be TRBD2 (5 bases). V gave up 7 bases and J gave up 2 bases, with 12 bases separating them. Germline assignment: CDR1 SGHTA and CDR2 FQGNSA. CDR3 size: 13 residues. The CDR3 DNA follows: TGTGCCAGCACACTAGGAAGCCCCTACGAGCAGTACTTC. Translation: CASTLGSPYEQYF. The variable domain in full, with the rest retrieved from reference TRBV7-2 and TRBJ2-7, is GAGVSQSPSNKVTEKGKDVELRCDPISGHTALYWYRQSLGQGLEFLIYFQGNSAPDKSGLPSDRFSAERTGGSVSTLTIQRTQQEDSAVYLCASTLGSPYEQYFGPGTRLTVT.

The chain joins TRBV2 to TRBJ1-1, with 8 nucleotides matching TRBD1. CDR3 size: 17 residues. Trimming at V came to 2 bases and at J to 0 bases, leaving 8 bases not matched to a gene. Germline V gives CDR1 SNHLY, CDR2 FYNNEI. Here the CDR3 reads CASSEYGGQGLNTEAFF. The CDR3 DNA sequence: TGTGCCAGCAGTGAATATGGCGGACAGGGCTTGAACACTGAAGCTTTCTTT.

The rearrangement uses TRBV4-3 and TRBJ1-6; no definite D call. The CDR3 is 20 amino acids. Trimming took 1 base from V and 0 from J, leaving 19 bases between them. Germline V gene sequence: CDR1 LGHNA, CDR2 YSLEER. CDR3 in amino acids: CASSQGGGRKFSSYNSPLHF. The CDR3 DNA sequence: TGCGCCAGCAGCCAAGGCGGAGGACGCAAGTTTAGCTCCTATAATTCACCCCTCCACTTT.

V and J are TRBV9 and TRBJ1-6; 7 bases align to TRBD1. J was trimmed by 5 bases and V by 0 bases; bases with no gene match: 2. The CDR3 runs to 15 residues. Germline CDR1 reads SGDLS; CDR2 reads YYNGEE. The CDR3 loop is CASSVDRGDNSPLHF. The CDR3 DNA reads as TGTGCCAGCAGCGTAGACAGGGGTGATAATTCACCCCTCCACTTT.

The rearrangement uses TRBV7-9 and TRBJ2-1; 8 bases line up with TRBD1. The trim removed 5 bases at V and 0 bases at J, leaving 15 bases unmatched. The CDR3 has 19 residues. CDR1 and CDR2 (germline): SEHNR, FQNEAQ (reference sequence). CDR3 bases: TGTGCCAGCAGCCCCGGGACAGGTTCTTATTCGAGCTCCTACAATGAGCAGTTCTTC. Encoded protein: CASSPGTGSYSSSYNEQFF.

The V call is TRBV24-1, the J call TRBJ1-5, with no clear D. The germline gives CDR1 KGHDR, CDR2 SFDVKD. This CDR3 spans 15 amino acids. V lost 9 bases to trimming and J lost 2 bases, with 16 bases between them. The CDR3 DNA reads TGTGCCACCGCCGACGGGGTCGGTGGCAATCAGCCCCAGCATTTT. It encodes CATADGVGGNQPQHF.